The clone carrying this TCR beta chain was seen only a few times. Antigen unknown. PCR involved 60 Vbeta and 13 Jbeta primers. Using immunoSEQ multiplex PCR, the repertoire was profiled, and TCRdb retains in-frame clones only, with some absent. The sample yields some 95,000 clones, 60% to 80% seen once. The source of the sample is a study of cytomegalovirus exposure and HLA in healthy donors. Study context: The study placed around 80% of its roughly 410 genotyped donors in the Caucasian-associated ancestry cluster.

Study-wide findings and caveats: For cytomegalovirus status, the classifier reportedly gave diagnoses with high specificity and sensitivity. A few CMV-associated chains were confirmed in vitro to be specific for CMV antigens. Data from an earlier analysis indicated that most TCR beta V segments were productive either about 90% or about 30% of the time.

V was clipped by 7 bases and J by 2 bases; unmatched bases: 14. Germline CDR1 reads WSHSY; CDR2 reads SAAADI. The CDR3 contains 16 residues. The chain combines TRBV10-2 with TRBJ2-7; 7 bases are shared with TRBD2. The receptor was isolated from a female donor in good health and CMV-seronegative. Sequencing was done on a sample of PBMCs. The CDR3, as DNA: TGCGCCAGCATGGGGGGGGATCCTGTCCTCGCCTACGAGCAGTACTTC. The encoded protein is CASMGGDPVLAYEQYF.